The 28 T cell receptor beta chains below all came from one sample that was sequenced in a study of cytomegalovirus exposure and HLA in healthy donors. The PCR made use of 60 Vbeta and 13 Jbeta primers. TCRdb's table, derived via immunoSEQ multiplex PCR, lists solely in-frame clones and lacks some. The repertoire holds 120,000 or so clones, around 70% seen once, with around 4.5% in the top ten. Material for sequencing was PBMCs. The receptors derive from a woman aged 35 to 49 in good health and CMV-seronegative.

J is TRBJ1-6 and V is TRBV19; D unclear. V gave up 0 bases and J gave up 5 bases, with 5 bases separating them. The CDR3 consists of 14 residues. Germline lookup yields CDR1 LNHDA and CDR2 SQIVND (reference sequence). The CDR3, as DNA: TGTGCCAGTAGTATAGACAGTAATAATTCACCCCTCCACTTT. Its translation is CASSIDSNNSPLHF.

V is TRBV6-1 and J is TRBJ1-1; 8 nucleotides align to TRBD1. Trimming took 3 bases from V and 3 from J; bases not matched to a gene: 3. Germline values: CDR1 MNHNS, CDR2 SASEGT. This CDR3 is built from 14 residues. Written as DNA, the CDR3 is TGTGCCAGCAGTGAGACAGGGGTGGACACTGAAGCTTTCTTT. Amino acids: CASSETGVDTEAFF.

The rearrangement links TRBV18 to TRBJ2-6, with 8 nucleotides matching TRBD2. The CDR3 consists of 18 residues. V lost 0 bases, J lost 0 bases, and 4 bases stayed unmatched. The germline CDR1 and CDR2 sequences are KGHSH and LQKENI. The CDR3 nucleotides are TGTGCCAGCTCACCACCTCACGGGGGGGTCTCTGGGGCCAACGTCCTGACTTTC. Protein sequence: CASSPPHGGVSGANVLTF.

This sequence joins TRBV19 and TRBJ2-4; TRBD2 aligns across 10 bases. CDR1 and CDR2 from the germline V gene are LNHDA and SQIVND (reference sequence). The CDR3 has 15 amino acids. The V segment lost 4 bases and the J segment 7 bases; nucleotides outside the gene matches: 7. The CDR3 is CASSTSGRAANIQYF. CDR3 DNA sequence: TGTGCCAGTAGTACTAGCGGGAGAGCGGCGAACATTCAGTACTTC.

This chain links TRBV11-2 with TRBJ1-1, with D tentatively TRBD1 (6 bases). Looked up from germline, CDR1 is SGHAT and CDR2 is FQNNGV. The CDR3 sequence is 15 residues long. The V end lost 5 bases, the J end lost 6 bases, and 19 bases lay between the germline ends. The CDR3 DNA reads as TGTGCCAGCAGCCCGCGAACAGGGACTAGCGCTGAAGCTTTCTTT. Amino acid sequence: CASSPRTGTSAEAFF.

A few counts support this clone. The rearrangement uses TRBV27 and TRBJ2-6; D call uncertain. Per germline, CDR1 MNHEY and CDR2 SMNVEV (reference sequence). There are 12 residues in the CDR3. The CDR3, as DNA: TGTGTCCGCAACTCCGGGGCCAACGTCCTGACTTTC. It translates to CVRNSGANVLTF.

The chain uses TRBV7-2 and TRBJ2-7; 7 bases align to TRBD2. The CDR3 has 15 residues. CDR1 SGHTA and CDR2 FQGNSA come from the germline V gene. V lost 5 bases and J lost 2; bases outside the gene matches: 9. The CDR3: CASSPGAGSPYEQYF. The DNA of the CDR3 is TGTGCCAGCAGCCCAGGAGCGGGGTCCCCCTACGAGCAGTACTTC.

The rearrangement uses TRBV11-2 and TRBJ2-3; 7 bases agree with TRBD2. The CDR3 is 17 amino acids. CDR1 is SGHAT, CDR2 FQNNGV, per germline. J gave up 8 bases and V 0 bases, and 14 bases lay outside the gene matches. The CDR3 DNA follows: TGTGCCAGCAGCTTAGAGGACGGGAGGTCCCCCTTGGGTACGCAGTATTTT. Translated, it gives CASSLEDGRSPLGTQYF.

This sequence joins TRBV2 and TRBJ2-5; 8 bases line up with TRBD1. J lost 1 base, V lost 8 bases, and 9 bases had no gene match. Germline CDR1 reads SNHLY; CDR2 reads FYNNEI. The CDR3 is 15 amino acids. In nucleotides, the CDR3 is TGTGCCAGCTCACTCAGGGGGCGAGGCCAAGAGACCCAGTACTTC. Translated, it gives CASSLRGRGQETQYF.

This sequence joins TRBV6-1 and TRBJ1-5, with 11 bases fitting TRBD1. CDR1 and CDR2 (germline): MNHNS, SASEGT. Trimming cost V 3 bases and J 6 bases; bases outside gene matches: 4. The length of the CDR3 is 15 residues. CDR3 in amino acids: CASSERTGGSQPQHF. The CDR3 nucleotides are TGTGCCAGCAGTGAGAGGACAGGGGGCAGTCAGCCCCAGCATTTT.

The table lists this clone with a few counts. The V call is TRBV11-3, the J call TRBJ2-2, with TRBD1 matching 7 bases. J lost 1 base, V lost 0 bases, and 8 bases had no gene match. Germline assignment: CDR1 SGHNT and CDR2 YENEEA. This CDR3 spans 18 amino acids. This CDR3 is CASSLDFDRAGNTGELFF. CDR3 DNA sequence: TGTGCCAGCAGCTTAGATTTCGACAGGGCGGGGAACACCGGGGAGCTGTTTTTT.

The V gene is TRBV10-3, the J gene TRBJ1-1; 7 bases are a match to TRBD1. CDR1 and CDR2 from the germline V gene are ENHRY and SYGVKD. This CDR3 region has 15 residues. Trimming cost V 3 bases and J 1 base; bases outside gene matches: 5. The CDR3 is CAISDSDRANTEAFF. In DNA form, the CDR3 reads TGTGCCATCAGTGATTCCGACAGGGCGAACACTGAAGCTTTCTTT.

V usage is TRBV18 and J usage is TRBJ2-7; 10 bases agree with TRBD1. Germline CDR1 KGHSH, CDR2 LQKENI. The CDR3 length is 15 residues. V was clipped by 4 bases and J by 1 base; unmatched bases: 4. Here the CDR3 DNA reads TGTGCCAGCTCACTGGGACAGGGGATTTCCTACGAGCAGTACTTC. Protein product: CASSLGQGISYEQYF.

The V and J genes are TRBV19 and TRBJ1-1; 9 nucleotides line up with TRBD1. Germline loops: CDR1 LNHDA, CDR2 SQIVND (reference sequence). The CDR3 length is 16 residues. J was trimmed by 0 bases and V by 5 bases; bases with no gene match: 7. CDR3: CASSARDRVMNTEAFF. CDR3 sequence (DNA): TGTGCCAGTAGTGCCCGGGACAGGGTTATGAACACTGAAGCTTTCTTT.

V usage is TRBV4-1 and J usage is TRBJ2-3; 8 bases line up with TRBD2. V lost 2 bases and J lost 6; bases outside the gene matches: 7. Germline V CDR1 and CDR2: MGHRA, YSYEKL. The CDR3 length is 15 residues. The CDR3 loop reads CASSQPAGVGDTQYF. CDR3 in DNA: TGCGCCAGCAGCCAACCAGCGGGAGTAGGGGATACGCAGTATTTT.

The chain is built from TRBV5-1 and TRBJ1-5; weak D call: TRBD1 (6 bases). This CDR3 spans 15 amino acids. Between the trimmed V and J ends, which lost 1 base and 4 bases, there was a span of 12 bases. Germline values: CDR1 SGHRS, CDR2 YFSETQ. The CDR3: CASSLTGQANQPQHF. The CDR3 DNA reads as TGCGCCAGCAGCTTGACAGGGCAGGCGAATCAGCCCCAGCATTTT.

Turning to this clone: One end of the junction is discordant with germline, which a read error may explain. The rearrangement uses TRBV7-9 and TRBJ1-2, with 8 bases matching TRBD1. Per the germline V gene, CDR1 is SEHNR and CDR2 is FQNEAQ (reference sequence). The CDR3 is made up of 15 amino acids. Here the CDR3 DNA reads TGTTCCAGCAGCTTAGGGTCAGGGGGCAACTATGGCTACACCTTC. Amino acids: CSSSLGSGGNYGYTF.

The chain has TRBV5-5 and TRBJ2-7; 9 bases line up with TRBD1. This CDR3 has 17 residues. The germline CDR1 and CDR2 sequences are SGHKS and YYEKEE (reference sequence). J lost 2 bases, V lost 1 base, and 10 bases had no gene match. CDR3 residues: CASSLFSDRGVTYEQYF. In DNA form, the CDR3 reads TGTGCCAGCAGCTTGTTTTCAGACAGGGGGGTGACCTACGAGCAGTACTTC.

The chain is built from TRBV7-9 and TRBJ2-7; 7 bases map to TRBD2. Per germline, CDR1 SEHNR and CDR2 FQNEAQ (reference sequence). V trimming: 5 bases; J trimming: 3 bases; junction bases outside the gene matches: 10. The CDR3 loop spans 15 amino acids. CDR3 sequence: CASSRAKAGIYEQYF. CDR3 sequence (DNA): TGTGCCAGCAGCCGAGCCAAAGCGGGAATCTACGAGCAGTACTTC.

This rearrangement joins TRBV4-2 to TRBJ2-3, with D maybe TRBD2 (7 bases). The V end was cut by 3 bases, the J end by 6 bases, with 22 bases between. CDR1 is LGHNA, CDR2 YNFKEQ, per germline. The CDR3 loop spans 17 amino acids. CDR3 in amino acids: CASSQGPGAGAGDTQYF. CDR3 DNA: TGTGCCAGCAGCCAGGGCCCGGGGGCGGGGGCCGGGGATACGCAGTATTTT.

The rearrangement uses TRBV28 and TRBJ1-5, with 10 bases fitting TRBD1. Germline CDR1 MDHEN, CDR2 SYDVKM. The CDR3 has 15 residues. J lost 2 bases, V lost 6 bases, and 4 bases had no gene match. In DNA form, the CDR3 reads TGTGCCAGCAGGACAGGGGGCGAAGGCAATCAGCCCCAGCATTTT. Its protein is CASRTGGEGNQPQHF.

V is TRBV11-3 and J is TRBJ2-1, with 8 nucleotides matching TRBD1. The CDR3 runs 14 residues. From germline, CDR1 is SGHNT and CDR2 YENEEA. V was clipped by 4 bases and J by 6 bases; unmatched bases: 5. The CDR3 DNA reads as TGTGCCAGCAGCTCCTTTCAGGGGGCCAATGAGCAGTTCTTC. Protein sequence: CASSSFQGANEQFF. Using reference TRBV11-3 and TRBJ2-1 for the parts outside the CDR3, the full variable domain is EAGVVQSPRYKIIEKKQPVAFWCNPISGHNTLYWYLQNLGQGPELLIRYENEEAVDDSQLPKDRFSAERLKGVDSTLKIQPAELGDSAVYLCASSSFQGANEQFFGPGTRLTVL.

The rearrangement uses TRBV7-9 and TRBJ1-2; 10 bases are shared with TRBD1. This CDR3 spans 12 amino acids. Germline lookup yields CDR1 SEHNR and CDR2 FQNEAQ (reference sequence). J gave up 9 bases and V 4 bases, and 2 bases lay outside the gene matches. CDR3 nucleotide sequence: TGTGCCAGCAGCTCGGGACAGGGGCGCTACACCTTC. It is translated as CASSSGQGRYTF.

The chain couples TRBV5-1 to TRBJ2-1, with TRBD2 identical over 10 bases. The CDR3 length is 18 residues. Germline CDR1 is SGHRS and CDR2 is YFSETQ. Trimming at V came to 4 bases and at J to 5 bases, leaving 15 bases not matched to a gene. CDR3 in DNA: TGCGCCAGCAGCAGCTTCTGGGAGGGACTAGCGAGCAACAATGAGCAGTTCTTC. Residues: CASSSFWEGLASNNEQFF.

This clone was seen only a few times. The V and J genes are TRBV9 and TRBJ1-2; D is ambiguous. The CDR3 has 16 amino acids. Germline CDR1 SGDLS, CDR2 YYNGEE. The V end was cut by 0 bases, the J end by 9 bases, with 21 bases between. The CDR3 sequence is CASSVVRPLLPMRYTF. The CDR3 DNA sequence: TGTGCCAGCAGCGTAGTGCGTCCTCTACTACCTATGCGCTACACCTTC.

This clone was found a few times. This chain uses TRBV11-2 with TRBJ2-1; 12 bases are a match to TRBD2. Trimming removed 5 bases from V and 6 bases from J; junction bases left unmatched: 5. Germline assignment: CDR1 SGHAT and CDR2 FQNNGV. This CDR3 spans 15 amino acids. This CDR3 is CASSPGTSGLNEQFF. Written as DNA, the CDR3 is TGTGCCAGCAGCCCCGGGACTAGCGGGCTCAATGAGCAGTTCTTC.

This rearrangement joins TRBV7-6 to TRBJ1-6; the D gene is possibly TRBD1 (5 bases). Germline CDR1 reads SGHVS; CDR2 reads FNYEAQ. The CDR3 length is 17 residues. Trimming left V 5 bases short and J 0 bases short, with 14 bases between. The CDR3 bases are TGTGCCAGCAGCCCCGTGGCGGGGGGCTCCTATAATTCACCCCTCCACTTT. This sequence encodes CASSPVAGGSYNSPLHF.

This chain's CDR3 is CASSMGGRVGNQPQHF. CDR3 in DNA: TGTGCCAGTAGTATGGGGGGGCGGGTTGGCAATCAGCCCCAGCATTTT. The chain joins TRBV19 to TRBJ1-5; D possibly corresponds to TRBD1 (6 bases). V was cut by 3 bases and J by 2 bases, with 14 bases left in between. Germline V gives CDR1 LNHDA, CDR2 SQIVND (reference sequence). The CDR3 covers 16 residues.